The clone carrying this T cell receptor beta chain was seen ten or more times. The antigen remains unidentified. One entry per CDR3 protein, called by TCRdb with MiXCR from the 5' RACE reads. This table holds 500,000 to 550,000 distinct CDR3 sequences, roughly 13% found once. The data stem from a study of CD8 T cells in ankylosing spondylitis. CDR3 length: 13 residues. V was pared by 0 bases and J by 6 bases, with 10 bases between. In germline, CDR1 is SQVTM, CDR2 ANQGSEA. Study conclusions and caveats: There was a TCR beta motif, made of fewer than 10 highly homologous variants, that appeared characteristic of ankylosing spondylitis blood.

The chain links TRBV29-1 to TRBJ2-3; D remains ambiguous. Sequencing input: blood, either unsorted or a sorted T cell fraction (not recorded which). The sequence came from a male donor with ankylosing spondylitis. The CDR3 loop reads CSVEDLDRDTQYF. The DNA of the CDR3 is TGCAGCGTTGAAGATTTGGACCGGGATACGCAGTATTTT.